These 2 T cell receptor beta chains originate from one sample sequenced in a study of vaccination effects on CD4 cells after COVID-19. Their specific antigens are unknown. Viral peptide pool expansion of antigen-specific CD4+ T cells preceded sequencing in the ViraFEST assay. Following 10 days of culture, CD4+ T cells were isolated. Absence of prior SARS-CoV-2 infection characterized the vaccine recipients, who showed negative nucleocapsid antibodies. Produced via immunoSEQ multiplex PCR; TCRdb's table is partial and in-frame only. This table has about 27,000 clones, 72% appearing once. The sequenced sample was CD4+ T cells from PBMCs cultured with SARS-CoV-2 spike peptides, obtained before COVID-19 vaccination. These receptors all stem from a human donor who received a COVID-19 vaccine.

The V and J genes are TRBV19 and TRBJ2-3, with 7 bases identical to TRBD1. The CDR3 length is 15 residues. J lost 3 bases, V lost 6 bases, and 9 bases had no gene match. The V gene's germline CDR1 is LNHDA and CDR2 SQIVND (reference sequence). CDR3 bases: TGTGCCAGTAGCCGGGAAGACAGGGTAACAGATACGCAGTATTTT. Residues: CASSREDRVTDTQYF.

The J gene is TRBJ2-5, the V gene TRBV3-1 (or the pseudogene TRBV3-2); D remains ambiguous. Germline lookup yields CDR1 LGHDT and CDR2 YNNKEL (reference sequence). The V end was cut by 7 bases, the J end by 5 bases, with 11 bases between. CDR3 length: 12 residues. CDR3 sequence: CASNGEAETQYF. CDR3 nucleotides: TGTGCCAGCAACGGCGAGGCGGAGACCCAGTACTTC.